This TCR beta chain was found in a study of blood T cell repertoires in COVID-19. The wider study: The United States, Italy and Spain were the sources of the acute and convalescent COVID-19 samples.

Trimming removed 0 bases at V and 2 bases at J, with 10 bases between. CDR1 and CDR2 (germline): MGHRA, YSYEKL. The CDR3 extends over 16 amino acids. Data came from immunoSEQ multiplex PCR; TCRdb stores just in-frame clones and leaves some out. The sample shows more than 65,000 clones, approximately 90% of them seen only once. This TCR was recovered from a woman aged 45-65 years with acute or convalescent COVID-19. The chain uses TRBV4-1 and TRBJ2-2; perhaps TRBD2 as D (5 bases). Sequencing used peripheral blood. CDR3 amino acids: CASSQESAGNTGELFF. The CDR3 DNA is TGCGCCAGCAGCCAAGAGTCTGCGGGTAACACCGGGGAGCTGTTTTTT.